The T cell receptor beta chain under discussion was sequenced for a study of T-cell reconstitution after alpha-beta-depleted transplantation in children. This clonotype showed up many times. Between the trimmed V and J ends, which lost 0 bases and 1 base, there was a span of 12 bases. CDR3 length: 15 amino acids. Germline V gives CDR1 SQVTM, CDR2 ANQGSEA. Preparation of the TCRbeta library was carried out with unique molecular identifiers. TCRdb independently ran MiXCR on the PCR reads; one entry per CDR3 protein. The table records roughly 590,000 distinct CDR3 sequences, 16% of them present only once.

The receptor was isolated from a human donor who donated a stem cell graft to a child with acute myeloid leukemia. J is TRBJ1-2 and V is TRBV29-1; D ambiguous. The sample was PBMCs from the stem cell graft donor, taken from the stem cell graft. The CDR3 region is CSVEDSPGSNYGYTF. The CDR3 DNA sequence: TGCAGCGTTGAAGATTCCCCCGGAAGTAACTATGGCTACACCTTC.